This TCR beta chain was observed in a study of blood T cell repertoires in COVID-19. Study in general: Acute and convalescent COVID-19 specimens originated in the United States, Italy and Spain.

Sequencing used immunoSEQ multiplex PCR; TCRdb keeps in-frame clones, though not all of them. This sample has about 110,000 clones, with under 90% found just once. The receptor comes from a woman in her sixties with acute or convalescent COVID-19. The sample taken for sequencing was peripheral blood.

The CDR3 here is CASSGASGTEYNEQFF. CDR3 coding DNA: TGTGCCAGCTCGGGCGCTAGCGGTACGGAGTACAATGAGCAGTTCTTC. This chain uses TRBV18 with TRBJ2-1, with 7 bases lining up with TRBD2. Trimming cost V 6 bases and J 4 bases; bases outside gene matches: 12. The CDR3 length is 16 residues. Germline CDR1 reads KGHSH; CDR2 reads LQKENI.